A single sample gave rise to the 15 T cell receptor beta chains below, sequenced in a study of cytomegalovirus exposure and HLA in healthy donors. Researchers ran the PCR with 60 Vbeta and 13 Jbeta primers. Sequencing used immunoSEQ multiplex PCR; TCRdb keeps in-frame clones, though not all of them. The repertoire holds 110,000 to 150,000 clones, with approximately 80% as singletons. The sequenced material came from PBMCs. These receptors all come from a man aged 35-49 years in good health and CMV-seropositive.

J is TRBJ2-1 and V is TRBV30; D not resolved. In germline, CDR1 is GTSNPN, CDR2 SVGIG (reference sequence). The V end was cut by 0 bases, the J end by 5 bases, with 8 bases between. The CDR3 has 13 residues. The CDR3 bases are TGTGCCTGGAGTGTAGAACTTGACAATGAGCAGTTCTTC. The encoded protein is CAWSVELDNEQFF.

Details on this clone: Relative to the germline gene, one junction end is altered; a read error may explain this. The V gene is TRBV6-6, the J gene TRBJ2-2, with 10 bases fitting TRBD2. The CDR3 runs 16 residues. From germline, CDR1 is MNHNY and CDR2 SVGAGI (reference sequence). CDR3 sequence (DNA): TGTGCCGGCAGGTCTAGCGGGGGAATTAACACCGGGGAGCTGTTTTTT. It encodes CAGRSSGGINTGELFF.

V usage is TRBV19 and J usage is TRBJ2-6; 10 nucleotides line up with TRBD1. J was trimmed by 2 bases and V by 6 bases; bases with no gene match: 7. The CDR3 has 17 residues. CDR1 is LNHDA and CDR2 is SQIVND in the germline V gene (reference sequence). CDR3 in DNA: TGTGCCAGTAGGAGGGACAGGGGAGGAGCTGGGGCCAACGTCCTGACTTTC. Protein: CASRRDRGGAGANVLTF.

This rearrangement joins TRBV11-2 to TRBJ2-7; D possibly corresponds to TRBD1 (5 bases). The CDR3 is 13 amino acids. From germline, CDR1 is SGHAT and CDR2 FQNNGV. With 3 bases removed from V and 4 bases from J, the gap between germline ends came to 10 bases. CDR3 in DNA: TGTGCCAGCAGCTTCAGGGTCAAATACGAGCAGTACTTC. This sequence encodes CASSFRVKYEQYF.

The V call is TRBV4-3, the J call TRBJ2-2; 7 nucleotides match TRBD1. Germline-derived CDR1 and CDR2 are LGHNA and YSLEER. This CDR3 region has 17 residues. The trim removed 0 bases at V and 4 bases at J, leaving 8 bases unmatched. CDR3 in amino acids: CASSQDRAGGVTGELFF. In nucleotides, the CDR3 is TGCGCCAGCAGCCAAGATAGGGCAGGGGGTGTCACCGGGGAGCTGTTTTTT.

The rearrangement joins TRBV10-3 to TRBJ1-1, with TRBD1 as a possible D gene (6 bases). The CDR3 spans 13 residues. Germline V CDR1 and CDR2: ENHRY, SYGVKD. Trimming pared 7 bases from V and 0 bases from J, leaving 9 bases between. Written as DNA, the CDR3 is TGTGCCATCAAGGACAGATTGAACACTGAAGCTTTCTTT. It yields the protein CAIKDRLNTEAFF.

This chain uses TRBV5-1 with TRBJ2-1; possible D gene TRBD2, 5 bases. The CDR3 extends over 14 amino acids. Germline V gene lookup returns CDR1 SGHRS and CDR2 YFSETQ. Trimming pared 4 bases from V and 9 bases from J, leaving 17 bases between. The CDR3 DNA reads TGCGCCAGCAGCCGGGGTCTAGTCGGCCCTGAGCAGTTCTTC. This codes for CASSRGLVGPEQFF.

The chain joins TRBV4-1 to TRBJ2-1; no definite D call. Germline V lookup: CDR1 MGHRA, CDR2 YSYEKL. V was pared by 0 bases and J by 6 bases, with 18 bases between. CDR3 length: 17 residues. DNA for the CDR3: TGCGCCAGCAGCCAAGATGGAGAACTCCGGCCTCTCAATGAGCAGTTCTTC. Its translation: CASSQDGELRPLNEQFF.

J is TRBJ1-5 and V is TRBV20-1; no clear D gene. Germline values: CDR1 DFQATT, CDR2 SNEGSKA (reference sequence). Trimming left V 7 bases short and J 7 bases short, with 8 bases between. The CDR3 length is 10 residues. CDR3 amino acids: CSVSGQPQHF. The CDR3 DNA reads TGCAGTGTATCGGGGCAGCCCCAGCATTTT.

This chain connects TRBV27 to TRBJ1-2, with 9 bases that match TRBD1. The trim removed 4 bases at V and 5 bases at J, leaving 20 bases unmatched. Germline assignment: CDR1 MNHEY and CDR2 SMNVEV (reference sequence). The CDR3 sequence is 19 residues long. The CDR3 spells CASSYSATGGRGMGYGYTF. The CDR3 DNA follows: TGTGCCAGCAGTTACTCCGCGACAGGGGGAAGGGGCATGGGGTATGGCTACACCTTC.

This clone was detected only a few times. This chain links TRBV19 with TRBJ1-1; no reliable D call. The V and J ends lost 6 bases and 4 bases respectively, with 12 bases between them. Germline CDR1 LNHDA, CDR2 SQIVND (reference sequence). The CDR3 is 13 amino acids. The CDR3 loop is CASSTVAGTEAFF. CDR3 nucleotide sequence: TGTGCCAGTAGCACGGTGGCGGGCACTGAAGCTTTCTTT.

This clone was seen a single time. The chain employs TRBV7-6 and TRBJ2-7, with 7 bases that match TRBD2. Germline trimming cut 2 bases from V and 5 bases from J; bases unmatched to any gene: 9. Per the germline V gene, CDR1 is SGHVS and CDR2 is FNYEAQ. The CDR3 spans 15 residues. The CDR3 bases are TGTGCCAGCAGCTTATTGCGGACTAGATTCCACGAGCAGTACTTC. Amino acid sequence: CASSLLRTRFHEQYF.

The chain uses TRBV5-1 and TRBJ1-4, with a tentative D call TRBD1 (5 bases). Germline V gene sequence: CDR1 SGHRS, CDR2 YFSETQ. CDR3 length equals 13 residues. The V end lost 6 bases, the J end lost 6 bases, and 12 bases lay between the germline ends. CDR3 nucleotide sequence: TGCGCCAGCACTCGGGGGGGGGATGAAAAACTGTTTTTT. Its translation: CASTRGGDEKLFF.

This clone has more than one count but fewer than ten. CDR3 sequence reads: CSATVGETQYF. The CDR3 DNA sequence: TGCAGTGCTACGGTTGGAGAGACCCAGTACTTC. The rearrangement uses TRBV20-1 and TRBJ2-5; D unclear. The CDR3 covers 11 residues. Germline CDR1 and CDR2: DFQATT and SNEGSKA (reference sequence). Trimming cost V 4 bases and J 4 bases, with 7 bases left between them.

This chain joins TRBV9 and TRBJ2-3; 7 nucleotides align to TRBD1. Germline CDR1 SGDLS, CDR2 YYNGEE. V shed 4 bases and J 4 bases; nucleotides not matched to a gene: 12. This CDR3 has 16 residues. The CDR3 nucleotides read TGTGCCAGCAGCACCCGCCGGACAGGTGGATCAGATACGCAGTATTTT. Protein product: CASSTRRTGGSDTQYF.